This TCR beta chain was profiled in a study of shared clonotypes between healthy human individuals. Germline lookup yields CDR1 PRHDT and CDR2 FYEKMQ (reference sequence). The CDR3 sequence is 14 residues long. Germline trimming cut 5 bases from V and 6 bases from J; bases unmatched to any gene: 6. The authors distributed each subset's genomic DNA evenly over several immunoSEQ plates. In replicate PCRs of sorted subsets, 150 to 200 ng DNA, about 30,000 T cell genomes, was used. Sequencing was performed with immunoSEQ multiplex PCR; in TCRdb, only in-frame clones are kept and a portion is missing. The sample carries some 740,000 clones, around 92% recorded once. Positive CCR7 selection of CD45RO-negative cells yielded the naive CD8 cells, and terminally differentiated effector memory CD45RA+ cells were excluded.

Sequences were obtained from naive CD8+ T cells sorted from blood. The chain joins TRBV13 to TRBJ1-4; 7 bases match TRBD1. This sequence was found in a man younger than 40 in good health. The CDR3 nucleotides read TGTGCCAGCAGCAGGGGGCTAGCGGATGAAAAACTGTTTTTT. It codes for CASSRGLADEKLFF.